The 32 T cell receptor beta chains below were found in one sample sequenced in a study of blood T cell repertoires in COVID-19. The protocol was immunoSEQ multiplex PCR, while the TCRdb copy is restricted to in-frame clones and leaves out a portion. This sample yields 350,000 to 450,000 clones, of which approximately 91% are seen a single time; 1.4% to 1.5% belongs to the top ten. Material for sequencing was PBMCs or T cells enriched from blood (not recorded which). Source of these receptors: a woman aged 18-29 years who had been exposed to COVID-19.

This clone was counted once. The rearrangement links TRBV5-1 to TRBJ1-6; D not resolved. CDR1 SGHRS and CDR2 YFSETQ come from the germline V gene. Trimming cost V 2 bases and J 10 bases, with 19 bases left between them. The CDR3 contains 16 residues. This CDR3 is CASSLDVTWEMSPLHF. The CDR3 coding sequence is TGCGCCAGCAGCTTAGACGTGACATGGGAGATGTCACCCCTCCACTTT.

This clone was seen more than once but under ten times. This CDR3 is CASSLSAGGTHEQYF. The CDR3 DNA is TGTGCCAGCAGCTTATCGGCGGGAGGAACCCACGAGCAGTACTTC. The chain joins TRBV11-3 to TRBJ2-7; TRBD2 aligns across 8 bases. V was clipped by 2 bases and J by 5 bases; unmatched bases: 8. Germline V gene sequence: CDR1 SGHNT, CDR2 YENEEA. This CDR3 has 15 amino acids.

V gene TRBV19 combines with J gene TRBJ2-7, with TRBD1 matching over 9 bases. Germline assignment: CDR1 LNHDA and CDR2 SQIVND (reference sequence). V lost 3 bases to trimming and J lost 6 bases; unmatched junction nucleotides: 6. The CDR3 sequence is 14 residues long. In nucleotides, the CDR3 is TGTGCCAGTAGTATGAGAACAGGGGGCGGCGAGCAGTACTTC. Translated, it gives CASSMRTGGGEQYF.

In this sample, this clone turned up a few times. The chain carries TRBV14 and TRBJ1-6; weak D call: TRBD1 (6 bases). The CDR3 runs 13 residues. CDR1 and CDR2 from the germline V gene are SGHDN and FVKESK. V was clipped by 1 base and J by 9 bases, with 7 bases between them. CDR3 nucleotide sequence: TGTGCCAGCAGCCAAGTAGGGGGTTCACCCCTCCACTTT. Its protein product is CASSQVGGSPLHF.

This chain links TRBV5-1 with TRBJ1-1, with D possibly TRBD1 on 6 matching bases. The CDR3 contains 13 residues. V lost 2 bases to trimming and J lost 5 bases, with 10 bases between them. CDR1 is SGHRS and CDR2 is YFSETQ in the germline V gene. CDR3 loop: CASSLTGWTEAFF. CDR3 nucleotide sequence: TGCGCCAGCAGCTTAACAGGGTGGACTGAAGCTTTCTTT.

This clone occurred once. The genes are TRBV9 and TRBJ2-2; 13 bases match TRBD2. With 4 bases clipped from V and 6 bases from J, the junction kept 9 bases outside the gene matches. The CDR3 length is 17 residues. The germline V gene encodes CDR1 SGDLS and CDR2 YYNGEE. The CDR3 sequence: CASSFGLAGALAGELFF. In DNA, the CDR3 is TGTGCCAGCAGCTTCGGACTAGCGGGGGCCCTCGCCGGGGAGCTGTTTTTT.

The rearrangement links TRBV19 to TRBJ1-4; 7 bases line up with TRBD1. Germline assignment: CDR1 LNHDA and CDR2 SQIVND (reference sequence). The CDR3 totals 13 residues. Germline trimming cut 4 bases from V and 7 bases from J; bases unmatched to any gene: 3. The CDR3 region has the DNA TGTGCCAGTAGTAATCCAGGGGGTGAAAAACTGTTTTTT. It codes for CASSNPGGEKLFF.

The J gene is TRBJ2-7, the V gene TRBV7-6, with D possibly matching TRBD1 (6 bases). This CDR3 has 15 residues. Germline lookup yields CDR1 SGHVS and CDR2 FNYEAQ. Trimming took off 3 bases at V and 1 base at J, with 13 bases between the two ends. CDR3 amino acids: CASSLEVTGSYEQYF. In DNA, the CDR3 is TGTGCCAGCAGCTTGGAGGTAACAGGGTCCTACGAGCAGTACTTC.

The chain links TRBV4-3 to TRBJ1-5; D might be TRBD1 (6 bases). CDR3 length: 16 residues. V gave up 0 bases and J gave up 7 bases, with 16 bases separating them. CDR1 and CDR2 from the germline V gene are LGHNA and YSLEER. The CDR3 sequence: CASSQDLSRGGQPQHF. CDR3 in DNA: TGCGCCAGCAGCCAAGATTTGAGTAGGGGGGGACAGCCCCAGCATTTT.

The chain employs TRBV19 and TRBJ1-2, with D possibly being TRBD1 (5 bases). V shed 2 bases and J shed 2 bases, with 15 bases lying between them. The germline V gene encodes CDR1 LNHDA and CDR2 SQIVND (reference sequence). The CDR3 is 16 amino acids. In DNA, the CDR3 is TGTGCCAGTAGTATATATGTACAGGCGATAAACTATGGCTACACCTTC. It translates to CASSIYVQAINYGYTF.

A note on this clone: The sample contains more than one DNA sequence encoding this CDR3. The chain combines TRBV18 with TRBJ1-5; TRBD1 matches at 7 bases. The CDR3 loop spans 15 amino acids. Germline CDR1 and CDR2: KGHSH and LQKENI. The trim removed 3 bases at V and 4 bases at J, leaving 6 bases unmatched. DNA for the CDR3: TGTGCCAGCTCACCCACAGGGGCCCCTAATCAGCCCCAGCATTTT. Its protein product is CASSPTGAPNQPQHF.

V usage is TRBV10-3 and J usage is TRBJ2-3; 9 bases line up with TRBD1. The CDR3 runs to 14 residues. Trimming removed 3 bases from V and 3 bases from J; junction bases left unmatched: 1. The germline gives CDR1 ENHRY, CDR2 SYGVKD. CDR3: CAISEGTGTDTQYF. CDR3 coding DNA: TGTGCCATCAGTGAAGGGACAGGGACAGATACGCAGTATTTT.

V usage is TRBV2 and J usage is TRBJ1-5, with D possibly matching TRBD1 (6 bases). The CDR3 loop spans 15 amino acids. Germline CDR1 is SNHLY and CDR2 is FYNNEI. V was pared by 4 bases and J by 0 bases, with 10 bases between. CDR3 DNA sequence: TGTGCCAGCAGTGTTGGGACACTTAGCAATCAGCCCCAGCATTTT. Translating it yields CASSVGTLSNQPQHF.

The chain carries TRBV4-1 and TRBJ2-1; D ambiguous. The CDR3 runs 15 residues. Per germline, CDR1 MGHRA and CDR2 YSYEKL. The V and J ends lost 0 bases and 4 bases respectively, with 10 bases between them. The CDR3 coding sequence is TGCGCCAGCAGCCAAGATTATCCAGGATACAATGAGCAGTTCTTC. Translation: CASSQDYPGYNEQFF.

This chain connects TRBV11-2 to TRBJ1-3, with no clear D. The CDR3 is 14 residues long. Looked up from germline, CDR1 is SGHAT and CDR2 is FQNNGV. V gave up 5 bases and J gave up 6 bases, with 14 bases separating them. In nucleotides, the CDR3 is TGTGCCAGCAGCCCAGACCCCAGGAAAAACACCATATATTTT. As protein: CASSPDPRKNTIYF.

CDR3 coding DNA: TGCGCCAGCAGCTTGGGTTTCAGGGTTCTTACCTACGAGCAGTACTTC. It translates to CASSLGFRVLTYEQYF. The chain employs TRBV5-1 and TRBJ2-7, with D possibly being TRBD1 (5 bases). Germline CDR1 is SGHRS and CDR2 is YFSETQ. V shed 0 bases and J shed 2 bases, with 15 bases lying between them. This CDR3 has 16 residues.

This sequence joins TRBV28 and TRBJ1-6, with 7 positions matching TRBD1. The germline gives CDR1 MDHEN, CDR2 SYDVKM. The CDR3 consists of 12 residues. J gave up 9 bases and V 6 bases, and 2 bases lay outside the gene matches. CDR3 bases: TGTGCCAGCAGGACAGGGTTTTCACCCCTCCACTTT. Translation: CASRTGFSPLHF.

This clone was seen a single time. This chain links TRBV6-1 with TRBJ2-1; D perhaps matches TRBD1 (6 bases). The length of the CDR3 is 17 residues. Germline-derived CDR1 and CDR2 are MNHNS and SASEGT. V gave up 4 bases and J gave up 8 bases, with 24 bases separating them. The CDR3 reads CASSGSLGAGELYEQFF. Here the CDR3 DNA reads TGTGCCAGCAGTGGGTCGTTAGGGGCAGGGGAACTCTATGAGCAGTTCTTC.

Here the CDR3 DNA reads TGTGCCAGCAGCTTAGTGGGACAGCAAGCTAATTCACCCCTCCACTTT. Residues: CASSLVGQQANSPLHF. The chain combines TRBV7-2 with TRBJ1-6; TRBD1 aligns across 7 bases. CDR1 SGHTA and CDR2 FQGNSA come from the germline V gene. The CDR3 covers 16 residues. Trimming removed 1 base from V and 6 bases from J; junction bases left unmatched: 6.

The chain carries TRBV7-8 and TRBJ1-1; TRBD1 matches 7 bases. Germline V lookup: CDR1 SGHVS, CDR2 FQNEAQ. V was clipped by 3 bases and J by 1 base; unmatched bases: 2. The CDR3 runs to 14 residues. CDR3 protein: CASSFRDRNTEAFF. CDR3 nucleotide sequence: TGTGCCAGCAGCTTCCGGGACAGGAACACTGAAGCTTTCTTT.

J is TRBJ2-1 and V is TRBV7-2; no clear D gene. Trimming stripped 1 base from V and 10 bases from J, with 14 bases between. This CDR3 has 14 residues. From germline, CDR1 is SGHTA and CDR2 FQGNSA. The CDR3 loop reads CASSLGVSVWEQFF. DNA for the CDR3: TGTGCCAGCAGCTTAGGAGTTTCGGTTTGGGAGCAGTTCTTC.

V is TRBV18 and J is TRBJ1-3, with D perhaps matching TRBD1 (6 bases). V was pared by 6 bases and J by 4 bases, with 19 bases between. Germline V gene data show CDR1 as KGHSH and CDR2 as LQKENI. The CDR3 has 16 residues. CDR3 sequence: CASSRYGGPPGNTIYF. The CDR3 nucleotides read TGTGCCAGCTCTCGGTACGGGGGGCCTCCGGGAAACACCATATATTTT. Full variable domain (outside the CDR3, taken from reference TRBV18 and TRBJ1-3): NAGVMQNPRHLVRRRGQEARLRCSPMKGHSHVYWYRQLPEEGLKFMVYLQKENIIDESGMPKERFSAEFPKEGPSILRIQQVVRGDSAAYFCASSRYGGPPGNTIYFGEGSWLTVV.

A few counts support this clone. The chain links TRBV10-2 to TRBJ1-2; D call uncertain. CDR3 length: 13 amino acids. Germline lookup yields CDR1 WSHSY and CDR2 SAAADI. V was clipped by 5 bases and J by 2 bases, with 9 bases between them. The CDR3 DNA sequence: TGCGCCAGCAGTTTTGGGCCCAACTATGGCTACACCTTC. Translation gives CASSFGPNYGYTF.

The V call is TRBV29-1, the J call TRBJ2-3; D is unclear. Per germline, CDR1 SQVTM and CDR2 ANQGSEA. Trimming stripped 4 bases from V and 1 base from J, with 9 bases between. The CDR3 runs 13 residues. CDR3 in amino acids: CSVVDTRTDTQYF. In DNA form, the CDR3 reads TGCAGCGTTGTTGACACCCGCACAGATACGCAGTATTTT.

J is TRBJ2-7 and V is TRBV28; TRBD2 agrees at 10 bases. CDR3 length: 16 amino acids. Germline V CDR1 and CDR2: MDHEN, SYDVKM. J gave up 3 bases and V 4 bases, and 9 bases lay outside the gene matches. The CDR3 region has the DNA TGTGCCAGCAGTTCCTTAGGCGGGACTAGCGTCTACGAGCAGTACTTC. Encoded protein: CASSSLGGTSVYEQYF.

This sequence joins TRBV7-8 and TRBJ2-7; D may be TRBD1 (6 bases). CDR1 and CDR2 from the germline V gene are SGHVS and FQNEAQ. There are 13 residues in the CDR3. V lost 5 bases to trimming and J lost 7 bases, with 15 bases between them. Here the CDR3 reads CASSPGAPGEQYF. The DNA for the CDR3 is TGTGCCAGCAGCCCAGGGGCCCCGGGGGAGCAGTACTTC.

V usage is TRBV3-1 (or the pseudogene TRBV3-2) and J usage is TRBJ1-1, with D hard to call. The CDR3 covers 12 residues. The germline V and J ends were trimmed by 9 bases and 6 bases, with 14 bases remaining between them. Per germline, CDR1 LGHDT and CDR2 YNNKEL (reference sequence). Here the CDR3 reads CAREGEAAEAFF. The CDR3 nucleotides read TGTGCCAGAGAGGGTGAGGCCGCTGAAGCTTTCTTT.

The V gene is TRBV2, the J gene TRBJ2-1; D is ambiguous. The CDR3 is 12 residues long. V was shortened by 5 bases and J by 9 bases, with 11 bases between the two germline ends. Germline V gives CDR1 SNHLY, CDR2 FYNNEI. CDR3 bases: TGTGCCAGCAGTCTCCGGTACCGTGAGCAGTTCTTC. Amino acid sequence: CASSLRYREQFF.

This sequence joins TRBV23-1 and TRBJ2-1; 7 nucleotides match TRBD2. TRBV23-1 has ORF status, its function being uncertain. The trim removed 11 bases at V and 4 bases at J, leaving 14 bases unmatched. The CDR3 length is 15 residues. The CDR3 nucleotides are TGCGCCCCCTATTGGGGGAGCGGGAAATACAATGAGCAGTTCTTC. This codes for CAPYWGSGKYNEQFF.

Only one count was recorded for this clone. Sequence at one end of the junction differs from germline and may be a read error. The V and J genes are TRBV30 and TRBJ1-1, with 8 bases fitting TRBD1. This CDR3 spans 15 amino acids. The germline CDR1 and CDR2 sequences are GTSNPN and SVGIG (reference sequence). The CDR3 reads CARRTLDRGNTEAFF. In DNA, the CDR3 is TGTGCCCGGAGAACCCTCGACAGGGGGAACACTGAAGCTTTCTTT. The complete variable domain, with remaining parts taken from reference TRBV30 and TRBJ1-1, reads SQTIHQWPATLVQPVGSPLSLECTVEGTSNPNLYWYRQAAGRGLQLLFYSVGIGQISSEVPQNLSASRPQDRQFILSSKKLLLSDSGFYLCARRTLDRGNTEAFFGQGTRLTVV.

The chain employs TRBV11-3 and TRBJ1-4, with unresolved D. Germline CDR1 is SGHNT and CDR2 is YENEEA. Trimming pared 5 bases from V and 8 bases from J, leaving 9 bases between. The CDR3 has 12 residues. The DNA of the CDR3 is TGTGCCAGCAGCGCGACCGGGGAAAAACTGTTTTTT. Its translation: CASSATGEKLFF.

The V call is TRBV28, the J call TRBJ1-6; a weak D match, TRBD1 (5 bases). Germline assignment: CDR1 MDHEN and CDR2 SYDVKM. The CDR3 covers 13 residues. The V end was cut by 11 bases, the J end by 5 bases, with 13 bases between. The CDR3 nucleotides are TGTGCCGGCAACCAGGGCAATAATTCACCCCTCCACTTT. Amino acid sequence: CAGNQGNNSPLHF.